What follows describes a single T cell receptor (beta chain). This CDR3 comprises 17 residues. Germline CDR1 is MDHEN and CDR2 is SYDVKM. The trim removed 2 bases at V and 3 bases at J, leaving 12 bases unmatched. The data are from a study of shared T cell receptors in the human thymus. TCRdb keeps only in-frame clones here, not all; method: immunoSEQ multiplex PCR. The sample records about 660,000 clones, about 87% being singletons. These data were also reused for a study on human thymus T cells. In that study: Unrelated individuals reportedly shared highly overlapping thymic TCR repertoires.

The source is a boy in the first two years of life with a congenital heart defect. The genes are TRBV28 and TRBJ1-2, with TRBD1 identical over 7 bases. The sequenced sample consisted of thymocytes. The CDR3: CASSLQRNRGRDYGYTF. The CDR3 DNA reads TGTGCCAGCAGTTTACAACGCAACAGGGGTCGAGACTATGGCTACACCTTC.